This TCR beta chain is from a study of graft-versus-host responses after intestinal transplantation. On the study more broadly: Multivisceral, liver-intestinal, or isolated intestinal transplants were performed in recipients. All of the recipients had induction that used anti-thymocyte globulin, then tacrolimus and steroids for about 3 years. Whole-study findings and limits: Some GvH clones were seen earlier in gut or blood, suggesting intestinal origin. Allografts of patients with graft-donor T cell macrochimerism showed high graft-versus-host to host-versus-graft clone ratios.

A remark on this clone: What it recognizes is unknown.

Clones were read by immunoSEQ multiplex PCR, and TCRdb kept only the in-frame ones, dropping some. The sample records roughly 110,000 clones, just over 90% being singletons. This CDR3 spans 14 amino acids. V lost 6 bases and J lost 4; bases outside the gene matches: 6. Germline CDR1 reads SGHTA; CDR2 reads FQGNSA. Here the sequenced sample was unstimulated CD4+ T cells sorted from spleen or lymph node cells, taken before transplant. The sequence came from a human donor who was the organ donor for an intestinal transplant. The V and J genes are TRBV7-2 and TRBJ2-3; 8 nucleotides align to TRBD2. For the CDR3, the DNA is TGTGCCAGCAGGGGTGCGGGAGGCCCAGATACGCAGTATTTT. It codes for CASRGAGGPDTQYF. Using reference TRBV7-2 and TRBJ2-3 for the parts outside the CDR3, the full variable domain is GAGVSQSPSNKVTEKGKDVELRCDPISGHTALYWYRQSLGQGLEFLIYFQGNSAPDKSGLPSDRFSAERTGGSVSTLTIQRTQQEDSAVYLCASRGAGGPDTQYFGPGTRLTVL.